This is a list of T cell receptor beta chains from one sample in a study of OX40 agonist ivuxolimab in advanced cancers. Clones were sequenced by immunoSEQ multiplex PCR, and TCRdb holds only the in-frame ones, with some missing. The table records about 100,000 clones, 89% of them present only once. The sequencing used CD4+ or CD8+ T cells sorted from blood, collected in a trial of the OX40 agonist ivuxolimab. These receptors were collected from an adult with an advanced solid tumor such as melanoma, head and neck, liver or kidney cancer. Each CDR3 is given with its conserved first and last residue. A D gene is named only where the DNA matches it firmly. Not all rows give a size; the values are once, few, many and, for expanded clones, a class.

j_call d_call v_call clone_size cdr3_aa cdr3_nt
TRBJ1-2 TRBD1 TRBV19 NA CASSRGQVEGYTF TGTGCCAGTAGCCGGGGACAGGTGGAGGGCTACACCTTC
TRBJ2-2 TRBD1 TRBV11-3 NA CASSSAGTGLIPGELFF TGTGCCAGCAGCTCCGCCGGGACAGGGTTAATCCCCGGGGAGCTGTTTTTT
TRBJ2-1 TRBD2 TRBV5-1 NA CASSLSAGAGNEQFF TGCGCCAGCAGCTTGTCAGCGGGGGCCGGGAATGAGCAGTTCTTC
TRBJ2-7 TRBD1 TRBV29-1 NA CSVKDRGEQYF TGCAGCGTTAAGGACAGGGGCGAGCAGTACTTC
TRBJ2-6 NA TRBV6-1 NA CASSEGGAGANVLTF TGTGCCAGCAGTGAAGGGGGGGCTGGGGCCAACGTCCTGACTTTC
TRBJ1-1 NA TRBV7-9 NA CASSFSKDTEAFF TGTGCCAGCAGCTTCAGCAAAGACACTGAAGCTTTCTTT
TRBJ1-4 NA TRBV19 NA CASRWGNRGHEKLFF TGTGCCAGTAGATGGGGGAATCGGGGTCATGAAAAACTGTTTTTT
TRBJ1-5 TRBD1 TRBV19 NA CASSIGTGNGNQPQHF TGTGCCAGTAGTATAGGGACAGGGAACGGCAATCAGCCCCAGCATTTT
TRBJ1-5 NA TRBV30 NA CAWSPNSNQPQHF TGTGCCTGGTCCCCCAACTCAAATCAGCCCCAGCATTTT
TRBJ2-7 TRBD1 TRBV19 NA CASSPGDRSIYEQYF TGTGCCAGTAGTCCTGGGGACAGGTCCATCTACGAGCAGTACTTC
TRBJ2-5 NA TRBV14 NA CASSQSVGPQETQYF TGTGCCAGCAGCCAAAGTGTAGGACCACAAGAGACCCAGTACTTC
TRBJ2-7 NA TRBV4-2 NA CASSLGRTLIYEQYF TGTGCCAGCAGCTTGGGCAGGACCCTCATCTACGAGCAGTACTTC
TRBJ1-1 NA TRBV11-2 NA CASSLDHQDHTEAFF TGTGCCAGCAGCTTAGATCACCAGGACCACACTGAAGCTTTCTTT
TRBJ1-6 NA TRBV5-1 NA CASSPTPRLGNSPLHF TGCGCCAGCAGCCCTACACCCAGGCTAGGGAATTCACCCCTCCACTTT
TRBJ2-1 TRBD2 TRBV30 once CAWSEVAGGPQFF TGTGCCTGGAGTGAGGTAGCGGGGGGCCCTCAGTTCTTC
TRBJ1-2 NA TRBV30 NA CAWRAERVYGYTF TGTGCCTGGAGAGCAGAGAGAGTCTATGGCTACACCTTC
TRBJ2-3 TRBD2 TRBV29-1 once CSVGTSGRGGTQYF TGCAGCGTTGGGACTAGCGGGAGGGGCGGTACGCAGTATTTT
TRBJ1-2 NA TRBV13 NA CASSFDSSNYGYTF TGTGCCAGCAGCTTCGACAGTTCTAACTATGGCTACACCTTC
TRBJ2-5 NA TRBV11-2 NA CASSFGGLETQYF TGTGCCAGCAGCTTCGGGGGTCTGGAGACCCAGTACTTC
TRBJ2-7 NA TRBV7-9 once CASSLDWVGLFVYEQYF TGTGCCAGCAGCTTAGATTGGGTAGGGCTGTTCGTCTACGAGCAGTACTTC
TRBJ2-1 NA TRBV20-1 once CSAVRNEQFF TGCAGTGCAGTCCGCAATGAGCAGTTCTTC
TRBJ2-7 TRBD1 TRBV9 NA CASSSTQGAREQYF TGTGCCAGCAGCTCAACCCAGGGGGCTCGGGAGCAGTACTTC
TRBJ1-1 NA TRBV15 NA CATSRDLAWEAFF TGTGCCACCAGCAGAGATCTCGCGTGGGAAGCTTTCTTT
TRBJ1-2 NA TRBV10-3 NA CAISLDAEYGYTF TGTGCCATCAGTTTGGACGCGGAGTATGGCTACACCTTC
TRBJ1-1 NA TRBV30 NA CAWNRGRRDTEAFF TGTGCCTGGAATCGGGGGCGAAGAGACACTGAAGCTTTCTTT
TRBJ1-2 NA TRBV6-1 NA CASSEAGAGYTF TGTGCCAGCAGTGAAGCGGGGGCTGGCTACACCTTC
TRBJ1-1 NA TRBV7-8 NA CASSSTPNTEAFF TGTGCCAGCAGCTCCACCCCGAACACTGAAGCTTTCTTT
TRBJ2-7 TRBD1 TRBV5-1 NA CASSSGTGRSMDEQYF TGCGCCAGCAGCTCGGGGACAGGGAGGTCGATGGACGAGCAGTACTTC
TRBJ2-5 TRBD1 TRBV9 NA CASSVDPGQGIQETQYF TGTGCCAGCAGCGTAGACCCGGGACAGGGGATCCAAGAGACCCAGTACTTC
TRBJ2-7 NA TRBV6-1 NA CASSVTARGYEQYF TGTGCCAGCAGTGTAACAGCCCGCGGCTACGAGCAGTACTTC
TRBJ1-2 NA TRBV5-1 NA CASSRGQYGYTF TGCGCCAGCAGCCGAGGACAGTATGGCTACACCTTC
TRBJ2-5 NA TRBV11-2 NA CASSLNSGETQYF TGTGCCAGCAGCTTAAACTCGGGTGAGACCCAGTACTTC
TRBJ2-7 NA TRBV18 NA CASSPDSIYEQYF TGTGCCAGCTCACCCGACAGCATCTACGAGCAGTACTTC
TRBJ2-1 NA TRBV29-1 once CSVQHNEQFF TGCAGCGTCCAACACAATGAGCAGTTCTTC
TRBJ2-3 NA TRBV5-1 NA CASSNTDTQYF TGCGCCAGCTCAAACACAGATACGCAGTATTTT